Listed below are T cell receptor beta chains from one sample, sequenced in a study of radiation and T cells in renal cell carcinoma. The assay was immunoSEQ multiplex PCR, and TCRdb's table has in-frame clones only and misses some. The table records around 170,000 clones, around 89% of them present only once. The sequencing used blood, collected from a patient whose treatment included radiotherapy and nephrectomy. The source is a woman in her forties or fifties with renal cell carcinoma. Each CDR3 is given with its conserved first and last residue. The D gene is left open where the match is weak. Size values are once, few and many counts, or a class for expanded clones, and some rows have none.

cdr3_nt cdr3_aa d_call j_call cdr3_length v_call clone_size
TGTGCCATCAGTGAAACGACAGGGGGCCCGTTCTTC CAISETTGGPFF TRBD1 TRBJ2-1 12 TRBV10-3 NA
TGTGCCTGGAGTCGCAACAGGGACACTGAAGCTTTCTTT CAWSRNRDTEAFF NA TRBJ1-1 13 TRBV30 NA
TGCGCCAGCAGCTTGGAGACTAATCAGCCCCAGCATTTT CASSLETNQPQHF NA TRBJ1-5 13 TRBV5-1 NA
TGTGCCAGCAGTGAAGGCGCTAGCGGGGGGGCGAAGTGGGAGACCCAGTACTTC CASSEGASGGAKWETQYF TRBD2 TRBJ2-5 18 TRBV2 once
TGTGCCAGCAGTTCATCGGGACAGGCCTACGAGCAGTACTTC CASSSSGQAYEQYF TRBD1 TRBJ2-7 14 TRBV6-6 NA
TGCGCCAGCAGCCAAGATCGACTCCGGGACGGCGTCACCGGGGAGCTGTTTTTT CASSQDRLRDGVTGELFF NA TRBJ2-2 18 TRBV4-3 NA
TGTGCCAGTAGTAGAGGTCAGCCCCAGCATTTT CASSRGQPQHF NA TRBJ1-5 11 TRBV19 once
TGTGCCAGCAGCTTGTCGGGGGGTGGAACTGAAGCTTTCTTT CASSLSGGGTEAFF NA TRBJ1-1 14 TRBV5-4 NA
TGCGCCAGCAGCTCGCGGGCCTTTAACCTGGGGACCCAGTACTTC CASSSRAFNLGTQYF NA TRBJ2-5 15 TRBV5-1 NA
TGTGCCAGCAGTGAAGCCCAGAACTATGGCTACACCTTC CASSEAQNYGYTF NA TRBJ1-2 13 TRBV6-1 NA
TGTGCCATCCGGCAATCGTCGGACAGCAATCAGCCCCAGCATTTT CAIRQSSDSNQPQHF NA TRBJ1-5 15 TRBV10-3 NA
TGTGCCAGCAGTGGGCCGCAGGGGAACACCGGGGAGCTGTTTTTT CASSGPQGNTGELFF NA TRBJ2-2 15 TRBV6-1 NA
TGTGCCAGCAGTGGGCCCAGAGGGCAAACTAATGAAAAACTGTTTTTT CASSGPRGQTNEKLFF NA TRBJ1-4 16 TRBV7-9 once
TGTGCCAGCAGATTGGACGGTGATGGCTACACCTTC CASRLDGDGYTF NA TRBJ1-2 12 TRBV2 NA
TGTGCCAGCAGAAACCAACAGGGTCTGGGCTATGGCTACACCTTC CASRNQQGLGYGYTF NA TRBJ1-2 15 TRBV6-5 NA
TGTGCCAGCAGTCCACCGGGACAGGGCCTCTATGGCTACACCTTC CASSPPGQGLYGYTF TRBD1 TRBJ1-2 15 TRBV6-6 NA
TGCGCCAGCAGCTTGGAACGGGGGGGTAGCACAGATACGCAGTATTTT CASSLERGGSTDTQYF TRBD2 TRBJ2-3 16 TRBV5-1 NA
TGTGCCAGCAGCTCCGGTGTGGGTGGTCGACCTAATGAAAAACTGTTTTTT CASSSGVGGRPNEKLFF NA TRBJ1-4 17 TRBV7-9 NA
TGTGCCAGCAGTGTAAGGGGAGGGGGCTCCGGCGATGGCTACACCTTC CASSVRGGGSGDGYTF TRBD1 TRBJ1-2 16 TRBV6-1 NA
TGTGCCAGCAGCCAAGTTCATTATGCGGGGGACCCCTCCTACGAGCAGTACTTC CASSQVHYAGDPSYEQYF TRBD2 TRBJ2-7 18 TRBV14 NA
TGTGCCAGCAGTGATGCGGTTCCCTACGAGCAGTACTTC CASSDAVPYEQYF NA TRBJ2-7 13 TRBV6-1 NA
TGTGCCAGCAGTTACTCCAGGACATCAAACACTGAAGCTTTCTTT CASSYSRTSNTEAFF NA TRBJ1-1 15 TRBV6-5 once
TGTGCCAGCAGTTACATAACAACGGGGCAAAACTATGGCTACACCTTC CASSYITTGQNYGYTF NA TRBJ1-2 16 TRBV6-7 NA
TGCAGCGTCGGTGGACGGGCCGCCCGGGGAGAGACCCAGTACTTC CSVGGRAARGETQYF NA TRBJ2-5 15 TRBV29-1 NA
TGCGCCAGCAGCTTAATTCCAATGGAGACCCAGTACTTC CASSLIPMETQYF NA TRBJ2-5 13 TRBV5-1 NA
TGTGCCAGCTCTCCAGGGGCTGAGAGTGGGGATTCACCCCTCCACTTT CASSPGAESGDSPLHF NA TRBJ1-6 16 TRBV18 once
TGTGCCAGCGGGACTAGCGGGGGAGGCACAGATACGCAGTATTTT CASGTSGGGTDTQYF TRBD2 TRBJ2-3 15 TRBV2 NA
TGTGCCAGCCCACCCCCCCCTAGCGGGAGCTCCTACGAGCAGTACTTC CASPPPPSGSSYEQYF TRBD2 TRBJ2-7 16 TRBV2 NA
TGTGCCAGCAGCCCAGACGGACAGGGATCCTACGAGCAGTACTTC CASSPDGQGSYEQYF TRBD1 TRBJ2-7 15 TRBV5-6 once
TGTGCCAGTAGTAGGGTACTGGACACTGAAGCTTTCTTT CASSRVLDTEAFF NA TRBJ1-1 13 TRBV19 NA
TGCAGCGCAAAAGACAGGGGGCTACAAGAGACCCAGTACTTC CSAKDRGLQETQYF TRBD1 TRBJ2-5 14 TRBV29-1 NA
TGTGCCAGCAGCCCTATTGGGACGGCGGAAGAGACCCAGTACTTC CASSPIGTAEETQYF NA TRBJ2-5 15 TRBV13 NA
TGTGCCAGCAGCCACCAGGGGCAGGGGGCTTACGAGCAGTACTTC CASSHQGQGAYEQYF TRBD1 TRBJ2-7 15 TRBV7-2 NA
TGTGCTAGCAGCTTAGGTGACAGCAGCTACAATGAGCAGTTCTTC CASSLGDSSYNEQFF NA TRBJ2-1 15 TRBV7-7 NA
TGTGCCAGCAGCCCAATGGACCCCGAAGGGTTAATACCTCCCCACAATGAGCAGTTCTTC CASSPMDPEGLIPPHNEQFF NA TRBJ2-1 20 TRBV28 NA
TGCGCCAGCAGCCAAGTCAGAGGGAGTGAAGCTTTCTTT CASSQVRGSEAFF NA TRBJ1-1 13 TRBV4-1 NA
TGTGCCAGCAGCGAGGGGCAGGGGGACGAGCAGTACTTC CASSEGQGDEQYF TRBD1 TRBJ2-7 13 TRBV7-3 NA
TGTGCCAGCAGTGTTAGCAGGGGCCCCCTGAATGGCTACACCTTC CASSVSRGPLNGYTF NA TRBJ1-2 15 TRBV2 NA
TGTGCCATCAGTGAGTCGACTACTAGCGGGGGGGCGAATGAGCAGTTCTTC CAISESTTSGGANEQFF TRBD2 TRBJ2-1 17 TRBV10-3 NA
TGTGCCAGCAGCCCCGGGGGGGTTGCGGGGGAATTAGATACGCAGTATTTT CASSPGGVAGELDTQYF TRBD2 TRBJ2-3 17 TRBV5-4 NA
TGTGCCAGCAGTGAAGCAAGATGGCCCCGGGATGGCTACACCTTC CASSEARWPRDGYTF NA TRBJ1-2 15 TRBV2 NA
TGTGCCAGCAGTCCGGGACTAGCAGTAGATACGCAGTATTTT CASSPGLAVDTQYF TRBD2 TRBJ2-3 14 TRBV6-1 once
TGTGCCAGCAGCTTGGCCAGCAAGACAACTAATGAAAAACTGTTTTTT CASSLASKTTNEKLFF NA TRBJ1-4 16 TRBV7-2 NA
TGTGCCAGCTCACCATTAACCCCCGGACAGGGCCATGAAGCTTTCTTT CASSPLTPGQGHEAFF TRBD1 TRBJ1-1 16 TRBV18 NA
TGTGCCAGCAGTGGGACAGGGACGTCCTACGAGCAGTACTTC CASSGTGTSYEQYF TRBD1 TRBJ2-7 14 TRBV2 NA
TGTGCCAGCAGTTTATCGGGGGGTCTGCTCAATGAGCAGTTCTTC CASSLSGGLLNEQFF TRBD2 TRBJ2-1 15 TRBV28 NA
TGTGCCAGCAGCTTGACAGGGACTGGCAATCAGCCCCAGCATTTT CASSLTGTGNQPQHF TRBD1 TRBJ1-5 15 TRBV7-8 NA
TGTGCCAGCAGCCTCGGGGGGGTGGGAGATACGCAGTATTTT CASSLGGVGDTQYF TRBD2 TRBJ2-3 14 TRBV7-2 NA
TGTGCCAGCAGTGCAACGACAGGGGGGACCGGGGAGCTGTTTTTT CASSATTGGTGELFF TRBD1 TRBJ2-2 15 TRBV25-1 NA
TGTGCCAGTAACGAGGTGGGAAACATTCAGTACTTC CASNEVGNIQYF NA TRBJ2-4 12 TRBV19 NA
TGTGCCACCGCCCGGGGTGGAGACGTCAATGAGCAGTTCTTC CATARGGDVNEQFF NA TRBJ2-1 14 TRBV15 NA
TGTGCCAGCTCACCCCTGAAGGGACAGATACGGGGGAATGAGCAGTTCTTC CASSPLKGQIRGNEQFF NA TRBJ2-1 17 TRBV18 NA
TGTGCCAGCAGTGAGGGGCCCCAGGGAGTCTATGGCTACACCTTC CASSEGPQGVYGYTF NA TRBJ1-2 15 TRBV6-1 NA
TGTGCCAGCAGCTTAAAGGCTCCGGGTTCACCCCTCCACTTT CASSLKAPGSPLHF NA TRBJ1-6 14 TRBV7-2 few
TGTGCCAGCAGTGAAGCGCGGGGTCGGTATGGCTACACCTTC CASSEARGRYGYTF NA TRBJ1-2 14 TRBV6-1 NA
TGTGCCAGCAGTGATCGGTTTAATGAGCAGTTCTTC CASSDRFNEQFF NA TRBJ2-1 12 TRBV6-1 few
TGCGCCAGCAGCTTGGTGGGTAGCGGGGGCACAGATACGCAGTATTTT CASSLVGSGGTDTQYF TRBD2 TRBJ2-3 16 TRBV5-1 NA
TGTGCCAGTGGGTACACCGGGGAGCTGTTTTTT CASGYTGELFF NA TRBJ2-2 11 TRBV19 NA